One sample yielded the 12 T cell receptor beta chains listed below, sequenced in a study of T cell repertoires in aging, cancer and after chemotherapy. Peripheral blood genomic DNA, not sorted cells or RNA, was the template. A mixed TRB-A/B primer pool amplified rearranged TRB by multiplex touch-down PCR. TCRdb reprocessed the multiplex PCR reads with MiXCR, giving one entry per CDR3 protein. Found here are thousands of distinct CDR3 sequences, roughly 20% of them singletons; the top ten hold over 3.5%. Sequenced input: blood. Receptor source: a human donor in good health. The donor label of this sample is uncertain.

This clonotype rates as medium-sized (0.01 to 0.1%). This chain uses TRBV19 with TRBJ1-5, with 9 positions matching TRBD1. The CDR3 is 15 residues long. Germline CDR1 LNHDA, CDR2 SQIVND (reference sequence). V shed 1 base and J 3 bases; nucleotides not matched to a gene: 1. CDR3 DNA: TGTGCCAGTAGTATAGGGACAGGGGACAATCAGCCCCAGCATTTT. This sequence encodes CASSIGTGDNQPQHF.

This clonotype rates as medium-sized (0.01 to 0.1%). The chain recombines TRBV5-4 with TRBJ2-2; TRBD1 matches 9 bases. This CDR3 contains 16 residues. The junction had 5 bases not matched to a gene; V was cut back by 4 bases and J by 1 base. CDR1 and CDR2 (germline): SGHNT, YYREEE (reference sequence). The CDR3 spells CASSRGQGMNTGELFF. Written as DNA, the CDR3 is TGTGCCAGCAGCCGAGGACAGGGGATGAACACCGGGGAGCTGTTTTTT.

This clonotype qualifies as medium-sized (0.01 to 0.1%). This chain joins TRBV19 and TRBJ1-4; 8 bases agree with TRBD1. Germline trimming cut 5 bases from V and 4 bases from J; bases unmatched to any gene: 9. There are 16 residues in the CDR3. Germline V CDR1 and CDR2: LNHDA, SQIVND (reference sequence). The CDR3 region has the DNA TGTGCCAGTAGTCGGCTCCAGGGGGCTAATAATGAAAAACTGTTTTTT. Its protein product is CASSRLQGANNEKLFF.

The chain is built from TRBV20-1 and TRBJ2-3; 7 nucleotides agree with TRBD2. The CDR3 length is 15 residues. J lost 1 base, V lost 5 bases, and 9 bases had no gene match. Looked up from germline, CDR1 is DFQATT and CDR2 is SNEGSKA (reference sequence). In nucleotides, the CDR3 is TGCAGTGCTGGGGGGAGGGAGGCCGGCACAGATACGCAGTATTTT. Its protein product is CSAGGREAGTDTQYF.

Comments on this clonotype: A read error may account for a junction end that differs from germline. The gene calls are TRBV6-2 or TRBV6-3 and TRBJ1-1; unclear D gene. The CDR3 sequence is 15 residues long. Germline-derived CDR1 and CDR2 are MNHEY and SVGEGT. This chain's CDR3 is CASSCSLGRYTEAFF. DNA for the CDR3: TGTGCCAGTAGTTGCTCCCTTGGCAGATACACTGAAGCTTTCTTT.

Relative to its sample, this clonotype is medium-sized. The gene calls are TRBV19 and TRBJ1-5, with D perhaps matching TRBD1 (6 bases). Deletions cut 5 bases from V and 7 bases from J, with 18 bases between. This CDR3 region has 15 residues. Germline V CDR1 and CDR2: LNHDA, SQIVND (reference sequence). CDR3 nucleotides: TGTGCCAGTAGTCTCCGGACAGAACGGCAACAGCCCCAGCATTTT. Encoded protein: CASSLRTERQQPQHF.

This clonotype is labeled as medium-sized. This rearrangement joins TRBV18 to TRBJ2-7, with 12 bases fitting TRBD1. V trimming: 0 bases; J trimming: 5 bases; junction bases outside the gene matches: 2. The CDR3 is 15 amino acids. Germline CDR1 is KGHSH and CDR2 is LQKENI. In nucleotides, the CDR3 is TGTGCCAGCTCACCACCGGGACAGGGGGCCCACGAGCAGTACTTC. Protein product: CASSPPGQGAHEQYF.

This clonotype was detected only a few times. This chain joins TRBV20-1 and TRBJ1-2; D uncertain. Deletions cut 4 bases from V and 1 base from J, with 4 bases between. The germline CDR1 and CDR2 sequences are DFQATT and SNEGSKA (reference sequence). The CDR3 has 11 amino acids. CDR3 sequence: CSANYNYGYTF. As DNA, the CDR3 is TGCAGTGCTAACTATAACTATGGCTACACCTTC.

The table lists this clonotype with a few counts. This rearrangement joins TRBV30 to TRBJ1-4, with a tentative D call TRBD1 (5 bases). Germline V gene sequence: CDR1 GTSNPN, CDR2 SVGIG (reference sequence). The CDR3 has 14 residues. V lost 5 bases, J lost 4 bases, and 14 bases lay in between. The CDR3 DNA sequence: TGTGCCTGGGGGACGGGAGGTGGTAATGAAAAACTGTTTTTT. This codes for CAWGTGGGNEKLFF. The full variable domain, completed using reference TRBV30 and TRBJ1-4, is SQTIHQWPATLVQPVGSPLSLECTVEGTSNPNLYWYRQAAGRGLQLLFYSVGIGQISSEVPQNLSASRPQDRQFILSSKKLLLSDSGFYLCAWGTGGGNEKLFFGSGTQLSVL.

This clonotype is classed as medium-sized. V usage is TRBV12-3 or TRBV12-4 and J usage is TRBJ2-3; D is uncertain. Trimming cost V 4 bases and J 2 bases, with 10 bases left between them. CDR3 length: 14 amino acids. CDR3 loop: CASSSTPYTDTQYF. The CDR3 DNA follows: TGTGCCAGCAGTTCCACCCCCTACACAGATACGCAGTATTTT.

This clonotype was detected once. The rearrangement links TRBV27 to TRBJ2-3, with a tentative D call TRBD1 (6 bases). Germline V gene sequence: CDR1 MNHEY, CDR2 SMNVEV (reference sequence). CDR3 length: 15 residues. The V and J ends lost 3 bases and 2 bases respectively, with 12 bases between them. The chain's CDR3 is CASSFRDTYTDTQYF. The DNA of the CDR3 is TGTGCCAGCAGTTTCCGGGACACCTACACAGATACGCAGTATTTT.

Within the sample, this clonotype is medium-sized (0.01 to 0.1%). The gene calls are TRBV30 and TRBJ2-1; 15 bases line up with TRBD2. Germline assignment: CDR1 GTSNPN and CDR2 SVGIG (reference sequence). Losses at the gene ends were 4 bases for V and 4 bases for J; bases not matched to a gene: 5. This CDR3 is 16 amino acids long. CDR3 nucleotides: TGTGCCTGGAAGGGACTAGCGGGGGGCCAATACAATGAGCAGTTCTTC. It encodes CAWKGLAGGQYNEQFF.